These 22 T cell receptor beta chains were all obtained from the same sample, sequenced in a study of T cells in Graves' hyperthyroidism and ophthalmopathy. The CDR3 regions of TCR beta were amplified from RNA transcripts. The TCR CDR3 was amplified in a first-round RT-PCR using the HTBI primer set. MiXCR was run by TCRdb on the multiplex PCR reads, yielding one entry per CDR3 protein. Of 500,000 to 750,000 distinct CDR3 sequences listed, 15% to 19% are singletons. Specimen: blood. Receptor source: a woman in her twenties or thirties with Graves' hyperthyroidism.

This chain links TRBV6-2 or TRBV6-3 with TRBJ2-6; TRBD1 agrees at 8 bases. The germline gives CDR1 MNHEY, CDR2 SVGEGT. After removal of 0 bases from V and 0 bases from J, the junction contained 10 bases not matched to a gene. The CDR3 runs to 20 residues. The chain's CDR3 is CASSYSSGDRLLSGANVLTF. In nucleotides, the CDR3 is TGTGCCAGCAGTTACTCGTCGGGGGACAGGTTACTCTCTGGGGCCAACGTCCTGACTTTC.

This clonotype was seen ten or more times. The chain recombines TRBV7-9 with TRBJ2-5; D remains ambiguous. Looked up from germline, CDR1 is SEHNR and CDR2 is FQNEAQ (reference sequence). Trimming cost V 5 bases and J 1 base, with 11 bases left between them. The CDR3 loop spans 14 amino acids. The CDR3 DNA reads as TGTGCCAGCAGCCGAGACTGGTCCCAAGAGACCCAGTACTTC. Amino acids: CASSRDWSQETQYF.

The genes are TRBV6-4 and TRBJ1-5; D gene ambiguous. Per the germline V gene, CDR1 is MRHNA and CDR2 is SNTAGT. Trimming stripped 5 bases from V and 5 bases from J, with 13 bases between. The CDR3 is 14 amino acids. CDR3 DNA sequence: TGTGCCAGCAGTTTTTATCCTGGCGATCAGCCCCAGCATTTT. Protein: CASSFYPGDQPQHF.

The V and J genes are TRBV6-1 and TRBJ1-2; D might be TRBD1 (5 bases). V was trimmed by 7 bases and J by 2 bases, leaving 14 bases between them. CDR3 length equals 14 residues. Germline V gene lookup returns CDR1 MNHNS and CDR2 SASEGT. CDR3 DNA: TGTGCCAGCACCAACCCAGGGACCAACTATGGCTACACCTTC. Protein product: CASTNPGTNYGYTF.

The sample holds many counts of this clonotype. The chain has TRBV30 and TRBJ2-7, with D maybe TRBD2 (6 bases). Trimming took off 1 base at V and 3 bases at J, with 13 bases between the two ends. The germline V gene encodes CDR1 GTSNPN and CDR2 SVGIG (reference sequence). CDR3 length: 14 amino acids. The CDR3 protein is CAWSESGLSYEQYF. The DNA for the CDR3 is TGTGCCTGGAGTGAAAGCGGGTTGAGCTACGAGCAGTACTTC.

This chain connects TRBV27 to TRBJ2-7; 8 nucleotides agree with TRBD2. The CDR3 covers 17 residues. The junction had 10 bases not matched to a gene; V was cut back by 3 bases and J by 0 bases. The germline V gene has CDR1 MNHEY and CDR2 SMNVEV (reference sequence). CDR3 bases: TGTGCCAGCAGTTTCCGCTCTTTAGCGGGAATCTCCTACGAGCAGTACTTC. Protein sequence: CASSFRSLAGISYEQYF.

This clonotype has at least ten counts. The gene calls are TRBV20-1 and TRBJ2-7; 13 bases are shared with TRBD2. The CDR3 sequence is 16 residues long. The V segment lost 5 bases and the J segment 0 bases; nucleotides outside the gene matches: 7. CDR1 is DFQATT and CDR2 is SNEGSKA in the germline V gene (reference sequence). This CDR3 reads CSAYDWTSGSSYEQYF. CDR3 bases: TGCAGTGCTTACGATTGGACTAGCGGGAGCTCCTACGAGCAGTACTTC.

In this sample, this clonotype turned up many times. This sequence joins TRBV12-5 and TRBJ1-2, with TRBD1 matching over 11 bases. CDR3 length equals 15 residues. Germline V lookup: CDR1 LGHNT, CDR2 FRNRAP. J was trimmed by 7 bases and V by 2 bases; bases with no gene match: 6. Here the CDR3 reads CASGLRTGGSFGYTF. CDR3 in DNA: TGTGCTAGTGGTTTGAGGACAGGGGGCTCTTTTGGCTACACCTTC.

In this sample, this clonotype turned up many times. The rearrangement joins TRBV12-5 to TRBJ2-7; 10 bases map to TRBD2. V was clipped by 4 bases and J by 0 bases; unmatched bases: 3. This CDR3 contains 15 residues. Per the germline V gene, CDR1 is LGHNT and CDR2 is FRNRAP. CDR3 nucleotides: TGTGCTAGTGGTTCCGGACTAGCGGCCTCCTACGAGCAGTACTTC. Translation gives CASGSGLAASYEQYF.

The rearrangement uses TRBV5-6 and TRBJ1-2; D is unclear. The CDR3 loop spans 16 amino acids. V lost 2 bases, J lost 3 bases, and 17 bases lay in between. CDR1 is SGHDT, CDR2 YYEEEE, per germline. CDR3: CASSFPSFEKDYGYTF. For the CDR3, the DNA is TGTGCCAGCAGCTTTCCGAGTTTCGAAAAGGACTATGGCTACACCTTC. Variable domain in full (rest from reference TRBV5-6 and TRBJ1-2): DAGVTQSPTHLIKTRGQQVTLRCSPKSGHDTVSWYQQALGQGPQFIFQYYEEEERQRGNFPDRFSGHQFPNYSSELNVNALLLGDSALYLCASSFPSFEKDYGYTFGSGTRLTVV.

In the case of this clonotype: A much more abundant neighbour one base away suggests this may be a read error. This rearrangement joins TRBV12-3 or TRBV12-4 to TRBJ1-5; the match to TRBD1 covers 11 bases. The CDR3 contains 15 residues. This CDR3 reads CTSSRGQGVIQPQHF. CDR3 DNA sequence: TGTACCAGCAGCCGGGGACAGGGGGTCATTCAGCCCCAGCATTTT.

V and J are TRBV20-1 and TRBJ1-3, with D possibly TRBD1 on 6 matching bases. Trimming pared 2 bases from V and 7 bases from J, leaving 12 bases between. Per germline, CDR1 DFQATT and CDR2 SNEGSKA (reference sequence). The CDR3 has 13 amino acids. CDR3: CSARMGGQNTIYF. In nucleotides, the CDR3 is TGCAGTGCTAGAATGGGGGGGCAGAACACCATATATTTT.

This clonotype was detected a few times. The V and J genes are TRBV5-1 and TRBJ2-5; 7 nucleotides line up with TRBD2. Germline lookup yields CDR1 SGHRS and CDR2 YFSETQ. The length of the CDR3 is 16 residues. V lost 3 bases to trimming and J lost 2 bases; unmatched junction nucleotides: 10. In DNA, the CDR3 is TGCGCCAGCAGCTCTCCGAGCGGGACCCTTCAAGAGACCCAGTACTTC. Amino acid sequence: CASSSPSGTLQETQYF.

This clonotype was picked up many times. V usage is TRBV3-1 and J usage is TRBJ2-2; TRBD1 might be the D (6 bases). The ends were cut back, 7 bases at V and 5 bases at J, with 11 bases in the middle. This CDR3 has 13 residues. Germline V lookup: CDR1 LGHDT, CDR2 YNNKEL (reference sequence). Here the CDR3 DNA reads TGTGCCAGCACAGGGGTTACAACCGGGGAGCTGTTTTTT. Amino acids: CASTGVTTGELFF.

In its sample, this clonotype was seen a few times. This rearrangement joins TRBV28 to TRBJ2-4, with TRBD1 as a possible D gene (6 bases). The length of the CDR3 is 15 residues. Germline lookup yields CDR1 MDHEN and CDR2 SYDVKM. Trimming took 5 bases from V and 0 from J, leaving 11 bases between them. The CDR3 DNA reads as TGTGCCAGCAGTCCCGGGACAATAGCCAAAAACATTCAGTACTTC. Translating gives CASSPGTIAKNIQYF.

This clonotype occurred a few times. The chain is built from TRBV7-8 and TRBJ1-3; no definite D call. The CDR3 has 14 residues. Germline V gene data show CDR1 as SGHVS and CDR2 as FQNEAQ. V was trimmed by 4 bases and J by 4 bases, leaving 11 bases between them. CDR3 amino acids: CASSSRGKGNTIYF. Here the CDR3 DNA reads TGTGCCAGCAGCTCCCGGGGAAAAGGAAACACCATATATTTT.

The DNA of the CDR3 is TGTGCCAGCAGTTTGGGAGCAGGGTTCGGACAAGAGACCCAGTACTTC. Its protein is CASSLGAGFGQETQYF. The V call is TRBV28, the J call TRBJ2-5; either TRBD1 or TRBD2 may fit D (5 bases each). Germline CDR1 reads MDHEN; CDR2 reads SYDVKM. V was clipped by 3 bases and J by 2 bases, with 16 bases between them. The CDR3 sequence is 16 residues long.

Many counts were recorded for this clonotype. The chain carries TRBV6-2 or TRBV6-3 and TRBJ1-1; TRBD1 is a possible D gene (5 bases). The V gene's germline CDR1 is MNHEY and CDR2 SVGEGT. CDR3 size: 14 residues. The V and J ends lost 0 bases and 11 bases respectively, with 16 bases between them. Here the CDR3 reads CASSYSIRDESAFF. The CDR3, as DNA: TGTGCCAGCAGTTACTCGATCCGGGACGAGTCGGCTTTCTTT.

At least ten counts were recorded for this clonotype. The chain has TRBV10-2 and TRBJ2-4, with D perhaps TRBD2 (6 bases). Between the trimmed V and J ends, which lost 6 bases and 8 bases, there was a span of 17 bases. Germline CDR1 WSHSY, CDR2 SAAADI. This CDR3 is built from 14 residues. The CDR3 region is CASRAPGLEDIQYF. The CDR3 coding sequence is TGCGCCAGCAGGGCTCCGGGACTTGAGGACATTCAGTACTTC.

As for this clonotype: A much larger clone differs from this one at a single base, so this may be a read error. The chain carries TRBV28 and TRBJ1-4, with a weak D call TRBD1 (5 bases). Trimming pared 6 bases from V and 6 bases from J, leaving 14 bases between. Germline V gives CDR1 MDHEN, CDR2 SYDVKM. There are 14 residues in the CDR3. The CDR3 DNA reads TGTGCCAGCAGCAAACAGACGGGGGATGAAAAACTGTTTTTT. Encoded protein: CASSKQTGDEKLFF.

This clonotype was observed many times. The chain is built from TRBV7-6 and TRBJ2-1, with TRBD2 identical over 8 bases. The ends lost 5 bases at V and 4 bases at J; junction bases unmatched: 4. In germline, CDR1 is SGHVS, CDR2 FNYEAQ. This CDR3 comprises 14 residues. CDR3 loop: CASSLGGGYNEQFF. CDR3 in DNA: TGTGCCAGCAGCCTCGGGGGGGGTTACAATGAGCAGTTCTTC.

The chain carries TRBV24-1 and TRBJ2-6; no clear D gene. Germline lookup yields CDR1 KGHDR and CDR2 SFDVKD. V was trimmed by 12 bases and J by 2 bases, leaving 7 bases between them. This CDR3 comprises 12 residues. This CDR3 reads CAPRAGANVLTF. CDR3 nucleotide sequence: TGTGCCCCCCGGGCTGGGGCCAACGTCCTGACTTTC.